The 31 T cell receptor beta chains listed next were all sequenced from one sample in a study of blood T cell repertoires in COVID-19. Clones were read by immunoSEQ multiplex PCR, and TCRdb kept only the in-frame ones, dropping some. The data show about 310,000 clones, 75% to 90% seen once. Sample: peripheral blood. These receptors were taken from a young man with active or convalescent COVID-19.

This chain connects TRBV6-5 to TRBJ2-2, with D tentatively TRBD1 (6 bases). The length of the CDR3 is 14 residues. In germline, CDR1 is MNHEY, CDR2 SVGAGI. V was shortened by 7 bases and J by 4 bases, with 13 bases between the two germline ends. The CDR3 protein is CASIVGAGTGELFF. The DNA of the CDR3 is TGTGCCAGCATCGTGGGGGCTGGCACCGGGGAGCTGTTTTTT.

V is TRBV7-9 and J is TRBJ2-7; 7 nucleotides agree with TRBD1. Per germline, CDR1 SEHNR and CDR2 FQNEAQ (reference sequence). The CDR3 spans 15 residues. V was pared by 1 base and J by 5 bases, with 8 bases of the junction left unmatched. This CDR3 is CASSLERQGSNEQYF. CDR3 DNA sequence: TGTGCCAGCAGCTTAGAGAGACAGGGAAGTAACGAGCAGTACTTC. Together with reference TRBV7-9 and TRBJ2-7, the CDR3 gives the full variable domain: DTGVSQNPRHKITKRGQNVTFRCDPISEHNRLYWYRQTLGQGPEFLTYFQNEAQLEKSRLLSDRFSAERPKGSFSTLEIQRTEQGDSAMYLCASSLERQGSNEQYFGPGTRLTVT.

In DNA, the CDR3 is TGTGCCAGCAGCGCGCCCGGGAGCAGGTATGAGCAGTTCTTC. Amino acid sequence: CASSAPGSRYEQFF. V is TRBV9 and J is TRBJ2-1, with a possible D match to TRBD2 (6 bases). The CDR3 consists of 14 residues. Trimming took 3 bases from V and 8 from J, leaving 15 bases between them. Looked up from germline, CDR1 is SGDLS and CDR2 is YYNGEE.

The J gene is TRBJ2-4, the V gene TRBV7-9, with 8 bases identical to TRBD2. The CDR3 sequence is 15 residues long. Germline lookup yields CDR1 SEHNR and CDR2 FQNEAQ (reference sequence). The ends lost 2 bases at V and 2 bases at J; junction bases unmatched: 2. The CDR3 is CASSLTGGPKNIQYF. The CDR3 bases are TGTGCCAGCAGCTTAACGGGGGGGCCCAAAAACATTCAGTACTTC.

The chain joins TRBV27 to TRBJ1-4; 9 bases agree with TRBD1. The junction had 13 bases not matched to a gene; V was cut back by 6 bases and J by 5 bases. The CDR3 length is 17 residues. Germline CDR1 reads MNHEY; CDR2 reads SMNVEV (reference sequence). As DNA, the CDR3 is TGTGCCAGCAGCAAGGGTCGGACAGGGGCAGTGAATGAAAAACTGTTTTTT. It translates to CASSKGRTGAVNEKLFF.

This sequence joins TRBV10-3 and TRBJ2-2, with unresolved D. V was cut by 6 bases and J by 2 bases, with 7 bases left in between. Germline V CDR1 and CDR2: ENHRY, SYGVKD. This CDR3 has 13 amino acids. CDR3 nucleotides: TGTGCCATCAGCCTACTTAACACCGGGGAGCTGTTTTTT. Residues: CAISLLNTGELFF.

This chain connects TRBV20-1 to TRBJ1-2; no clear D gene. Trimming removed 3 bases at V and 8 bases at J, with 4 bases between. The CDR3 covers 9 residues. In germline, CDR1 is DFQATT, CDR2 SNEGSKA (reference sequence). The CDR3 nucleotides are TGCAGTGCTAGTATAGGCTACACCTTC. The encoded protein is CSASIGYTF.

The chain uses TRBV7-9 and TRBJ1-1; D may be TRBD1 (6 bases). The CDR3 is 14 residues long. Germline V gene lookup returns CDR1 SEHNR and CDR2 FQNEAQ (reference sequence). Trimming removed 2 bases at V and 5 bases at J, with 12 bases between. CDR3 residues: CASSLRGGITEAFF. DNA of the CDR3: TGTGCCAGCAGCTTAAGGGGGGGAATTACTGAAGCTTTCTTT.

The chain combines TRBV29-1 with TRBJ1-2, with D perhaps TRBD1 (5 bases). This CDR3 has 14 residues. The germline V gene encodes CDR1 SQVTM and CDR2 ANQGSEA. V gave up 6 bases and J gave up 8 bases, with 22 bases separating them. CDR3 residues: CSVLTGDRPWGYTF. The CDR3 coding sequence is TGCAGCGTCCTCACGGGGGACCGACCTTGGGGCTACACCTTC.

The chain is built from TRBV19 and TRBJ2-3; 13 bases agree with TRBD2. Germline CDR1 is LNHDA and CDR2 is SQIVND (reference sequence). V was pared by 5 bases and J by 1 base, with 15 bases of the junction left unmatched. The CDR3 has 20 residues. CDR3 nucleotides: TGTGCCAGTAGTGCCCGACTAGCGGGGGGCCGTCGGCTGGGCACAGATACGCAGTATTTT. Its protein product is CASSARLAGGRRLGTDTQYF. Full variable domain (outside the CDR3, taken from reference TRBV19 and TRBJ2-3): DGGITQSPKYLFRKEGQNVTLSCEQNLNHDAMYWYRQDPGQGLRLIYYSQIVNDFQKGDIAEGYSVSREKKESFPLTVTSAQKNPTAFYLCASSARLAGGRRLGTDTQYFGPGTRLTVL.

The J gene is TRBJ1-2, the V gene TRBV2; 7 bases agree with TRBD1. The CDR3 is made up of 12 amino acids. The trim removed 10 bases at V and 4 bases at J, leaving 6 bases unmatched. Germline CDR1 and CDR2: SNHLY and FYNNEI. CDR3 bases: TGTGCCATTTCCGACAGGGTCTATGGCTACACCTTC. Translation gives CAISDRVYGYTF.

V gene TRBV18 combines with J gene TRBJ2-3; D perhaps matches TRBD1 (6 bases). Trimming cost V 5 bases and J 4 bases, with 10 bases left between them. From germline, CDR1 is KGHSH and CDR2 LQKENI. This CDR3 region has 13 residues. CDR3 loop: CASSSGQSDTQYF. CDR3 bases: TGTGCCAGCTCATCGGGACAATCAGATACGCAGTATTTT.

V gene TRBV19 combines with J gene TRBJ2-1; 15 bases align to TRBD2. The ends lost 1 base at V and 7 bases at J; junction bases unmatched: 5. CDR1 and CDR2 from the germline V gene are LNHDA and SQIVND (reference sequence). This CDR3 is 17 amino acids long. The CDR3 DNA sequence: TGTGCCAGTAGTATAGCTCCGGGACTAGCGGGAGGTAATGAGCAGTTCTTC. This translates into CASSIAPGLAGGNEQFF.

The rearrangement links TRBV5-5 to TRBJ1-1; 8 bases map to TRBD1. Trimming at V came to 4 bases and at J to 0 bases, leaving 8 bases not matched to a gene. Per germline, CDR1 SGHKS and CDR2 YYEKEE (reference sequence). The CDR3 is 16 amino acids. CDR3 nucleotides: TGTGCCAGCAGCCAGGGGGCGGGGCAGTTGAACACTGAAGCTTTCTTT. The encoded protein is CASSQGAGQLNTEAFF.

Here the CDR3 DNA reads TGTGCCAGCAGCGTAGGTGGCGGGCTAAACACAGATACGCAGTATTTT. Its protein product is CASSVGGGLNTDTQYF. V usage is TRBV9 and J usage is TRBJ2-3, with D possibly TRBD2 on 5 matching bases. The CDR3 length is 16 residues. Trimming took 0 bases from V and 2 from J, leaving 13 bases between them. In germline, CDR1 is SGDLS, CDR2 YYNGEE.

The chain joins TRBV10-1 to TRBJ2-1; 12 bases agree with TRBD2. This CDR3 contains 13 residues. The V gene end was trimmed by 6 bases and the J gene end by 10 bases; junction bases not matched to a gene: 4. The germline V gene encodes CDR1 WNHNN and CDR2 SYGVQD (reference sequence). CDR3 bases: TGCGCCAGCAGCTCTAGCGGGAGGGGGGAGCAGTTCTTC. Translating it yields CASSSSGRGEQFF.

The CDR3 sequence: CATHRETEAFF. The CDR3 DNA is TGTGCCACCCACAGGGAAACTGAAGCTTTCTTT. The gene calls are TRBV12-3 or TRBV12-4 and TRBJ1-1, with D perhaps matching TRBD1 (6 bases). The CDR3 is made up of 11 amino acids. Trimming took 10 bases from V and 5 from J, leaving 11 bases between them.

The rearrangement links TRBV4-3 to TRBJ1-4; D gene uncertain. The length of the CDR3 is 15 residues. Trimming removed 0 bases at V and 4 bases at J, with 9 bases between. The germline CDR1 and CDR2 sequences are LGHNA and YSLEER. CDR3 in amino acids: CASSQDQALNEKLFF. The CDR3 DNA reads TGCGCCAGCAGCCAAGATCAGGCCCTTAATGAAAAACTGTTTTTT.

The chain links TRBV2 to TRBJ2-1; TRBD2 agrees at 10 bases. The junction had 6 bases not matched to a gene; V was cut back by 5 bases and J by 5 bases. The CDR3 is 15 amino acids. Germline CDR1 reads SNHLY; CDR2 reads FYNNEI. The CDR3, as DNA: TGTGCCAGCAGTCTGAGCGGGGGGGCGAACAATGAGCAGTTCTTC. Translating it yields CASSLSGGANNEQFF. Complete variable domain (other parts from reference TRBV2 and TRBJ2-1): EPEVTQTPSHQVTQMGQEVILRCVPISNHLYFYWYRQILGQKVEFLVSFYNNEISEKSEIFDDQFSVERPDGSNFTLKIRSTKLEDSAMYFCASSLSGGANNEQFFGPGTRLTVL.

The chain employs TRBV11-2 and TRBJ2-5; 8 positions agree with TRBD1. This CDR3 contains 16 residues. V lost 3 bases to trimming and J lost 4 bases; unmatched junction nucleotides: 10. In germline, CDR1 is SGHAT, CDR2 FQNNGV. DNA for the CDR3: TGTGCCAGCAGCTTCCCCCGGACAGGGTTCATAGAGACCCAGTACTTC. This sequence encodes CASSFPRTGFIETQYF.

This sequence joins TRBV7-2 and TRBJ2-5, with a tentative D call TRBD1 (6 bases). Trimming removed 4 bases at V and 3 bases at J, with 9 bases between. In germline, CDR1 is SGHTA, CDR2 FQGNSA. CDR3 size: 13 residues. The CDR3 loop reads CASSSDRKETQYF. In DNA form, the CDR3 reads TGTGCCAGCAGCTCGGACAGAAAAGAGACCCAGTACTTC.

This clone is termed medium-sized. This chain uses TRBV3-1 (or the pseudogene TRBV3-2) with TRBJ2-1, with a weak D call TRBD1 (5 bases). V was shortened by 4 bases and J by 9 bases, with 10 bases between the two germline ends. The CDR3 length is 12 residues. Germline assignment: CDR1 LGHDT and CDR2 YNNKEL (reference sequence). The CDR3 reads CASSPTGVEQFF. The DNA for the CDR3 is TGTGCCAGCAGCCCCACAGGTGTTGAGCAGTTCTTC.

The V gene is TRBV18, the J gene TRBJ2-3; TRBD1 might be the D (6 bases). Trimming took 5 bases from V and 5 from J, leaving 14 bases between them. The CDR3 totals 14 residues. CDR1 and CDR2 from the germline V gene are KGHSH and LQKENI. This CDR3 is CASSALQGLDTQYF. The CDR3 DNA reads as TGTGCCAGCTCAGCGTTACAGGGATTAGATACGCAGTATTTT.

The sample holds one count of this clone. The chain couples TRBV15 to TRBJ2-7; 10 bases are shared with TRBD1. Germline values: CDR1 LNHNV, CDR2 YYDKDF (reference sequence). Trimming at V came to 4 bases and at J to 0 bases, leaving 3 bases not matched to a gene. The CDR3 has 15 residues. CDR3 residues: CATSTWDRGSYEQYF. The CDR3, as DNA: TGTGCCACCAGCACCTGGGACAGGGGCTCCTACGAGCAGTACTTC.

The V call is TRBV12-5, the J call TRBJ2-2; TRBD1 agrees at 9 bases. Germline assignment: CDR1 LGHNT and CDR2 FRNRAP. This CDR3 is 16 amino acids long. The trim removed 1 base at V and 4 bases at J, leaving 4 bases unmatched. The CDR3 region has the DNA TGTGCTAGTGGTTTGGCCGGGACAGGGCCCACCGGGGAGCTGTTTTTT. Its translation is CASGLAGTGPTGELFF.

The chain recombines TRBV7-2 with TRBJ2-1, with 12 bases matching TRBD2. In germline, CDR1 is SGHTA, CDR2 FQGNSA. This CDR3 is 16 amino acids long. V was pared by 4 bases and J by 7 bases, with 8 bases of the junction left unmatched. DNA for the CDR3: TGTGCCAGCAGCTCTTTGACTAGCGGGGGCGCGAATGAGCAGTTCTTC. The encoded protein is CASSSLTSGGANEQFF.

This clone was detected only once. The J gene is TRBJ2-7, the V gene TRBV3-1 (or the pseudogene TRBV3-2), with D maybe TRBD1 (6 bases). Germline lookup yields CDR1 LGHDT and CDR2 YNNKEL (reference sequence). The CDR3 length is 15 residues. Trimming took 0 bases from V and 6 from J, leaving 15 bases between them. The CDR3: CASSQDNRVGGEQYF. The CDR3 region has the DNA TGTGCCAGCAGCCAAGATAACAGGGTTGGAGGCGAGCAGTACTTC.

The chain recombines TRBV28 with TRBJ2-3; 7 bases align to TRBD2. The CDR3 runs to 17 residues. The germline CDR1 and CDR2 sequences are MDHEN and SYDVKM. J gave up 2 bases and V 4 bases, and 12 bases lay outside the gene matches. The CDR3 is CASSSRTVSGHTDTQYF. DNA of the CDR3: TGTGCCAGCAGTTCCCGAACGGTTAGCGGGCACACAGATACGCAGTATTTT.

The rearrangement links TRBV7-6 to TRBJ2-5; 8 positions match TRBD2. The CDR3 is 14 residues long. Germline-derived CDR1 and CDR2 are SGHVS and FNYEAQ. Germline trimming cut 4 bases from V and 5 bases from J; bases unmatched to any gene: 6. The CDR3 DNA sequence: TGTGCCAGCAGCTGGGGACTAGTCACTGAGACCCAGTACTTC. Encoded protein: CASSWGLVTETQYF.

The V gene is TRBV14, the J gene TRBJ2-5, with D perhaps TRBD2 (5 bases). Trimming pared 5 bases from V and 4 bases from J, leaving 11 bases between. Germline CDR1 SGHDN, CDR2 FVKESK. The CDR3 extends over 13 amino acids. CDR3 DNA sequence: TGTGCCAGCAGCGGGCGAGGGTCAGAGACCCAGTACTTC. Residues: CASSGRGSETQYF.

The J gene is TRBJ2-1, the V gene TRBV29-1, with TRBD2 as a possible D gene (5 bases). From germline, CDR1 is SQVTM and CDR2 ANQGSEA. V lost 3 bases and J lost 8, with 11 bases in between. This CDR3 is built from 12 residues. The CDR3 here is CSVERDGDEQFF. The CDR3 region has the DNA TGCAGCGTTGAGAGGGATGGAGATGAGCAGTTCTTC.